This T cell receptor (beta chain) was profiled in a study of radiotherapy plus CTLA-4 blockade in lung cancer. Points from the study as a whole: Tumor-origin TCR clones grew in blood after radiotherapy plus ipilimumab.

Sequencing used immunoSEQ multiplex PCR; TCRdb keeps in-frame clones, though not all of them. Altogether 100,000 or so clones are present, around 83% being singletons, with the ten largest covering approximately 14%. V lost 4 bases to trimming and J lost 5 bases; unmatched junction nucleotides: 10. This CDR3 contains 15 residues. Per the germline V gene, CDR1 is SGDLS and CDR2 is YYNGEE. For this clone: The antigen remains undetermined.

This sample comprised peripheral blood, obtained from a patient treated with radiotherapy plus ipilimumab. This receptor was identified in a human donor with non-small cell lung cancer that progressed on radiotherapy plus ipilimumab. J is TRBJ2-5 and V is TRBV9, with TRBD2 identical over 8 bases. The CDR3 protein is CASSPRPGGGETQYF. The CDR3 nucleotides are TGTGCCAGCAGCCCCCGGCCGGGGGGGGGCGAGACCCAGTACTTC.